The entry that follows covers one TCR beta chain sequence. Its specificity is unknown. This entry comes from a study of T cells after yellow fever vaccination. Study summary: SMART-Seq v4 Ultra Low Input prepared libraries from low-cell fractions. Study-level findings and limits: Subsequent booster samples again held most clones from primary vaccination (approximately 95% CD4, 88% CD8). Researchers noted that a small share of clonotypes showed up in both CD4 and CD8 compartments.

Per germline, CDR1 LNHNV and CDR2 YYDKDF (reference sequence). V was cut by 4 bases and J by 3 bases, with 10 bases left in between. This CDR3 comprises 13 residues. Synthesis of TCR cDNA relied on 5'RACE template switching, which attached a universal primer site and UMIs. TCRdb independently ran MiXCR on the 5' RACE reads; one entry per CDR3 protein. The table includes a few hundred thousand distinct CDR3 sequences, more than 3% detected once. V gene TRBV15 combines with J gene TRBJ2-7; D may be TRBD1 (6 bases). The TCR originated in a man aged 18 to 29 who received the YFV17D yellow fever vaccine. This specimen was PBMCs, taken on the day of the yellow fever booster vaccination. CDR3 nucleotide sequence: TGTGCCACCAGCAAAGCAGGGGACTACGAGCAGTACTTC. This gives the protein CATSKAGDYEQYF. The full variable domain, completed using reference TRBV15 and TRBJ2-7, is DAMVIQNPRYQVTQFGKPVTLSCSQTLNHNVMYWYQQKSSQAPKLLFHYYDKDFNNEADTPDNFQSRRPNTSFCFLDIRSPGLGDTAMYLCATSKAGDYEQYFGPGTRLTVT.